The 19 T cell receptor beta chains reported below all come from one sample, sequenced in a study of blood T cells in healthy people across ages. The second PCR ran roughly 6 to 11 cycles with a sample-barcoded 5' primer and J-beta primers. MiXCR, run by TCRdb on the 5' RACE reads, gives a single entry per CDR3 protein. The repertoire holds about 830,000 distinct CDR3 sequences, about 62% seen once, with 25% to 30% in the top ten. Source material: blood. These receptors were collected from a man younger than 40 in good health.

The V and J genes are TRBV7-2 and TRBJ2-7, with 10 positions matching TRBD2. V trimming: 5 bases; J trimming: 7 bases; junction bases outside the gene matches: 8. The CDR3 extends over 14 amino acids. Germline V gene lookup returns CDR1 SGHTA and CDR2 FQGNSA. The CDR3 sequence is CASSLLSGGREQYF. CDR3 nucleotide sequence: TGTGCCAGCAGCCTCCTTAGCGGGGGGAGGGAGCAGTACTTC.

This rearrangement joins TRBV12-3 or TRBV12-4 to TRBJ2-4; D perhaps matches TRBD1 (6 bases). The J call is doubtful: the DNA matches TRBJ2-7 better. This CDR3 is 14 amino acids long. The CDR3 DNA is TGTGCCAGCAGTTTAGATCCAGGGGCCTACGAGCAGTACTTC. This sequence encodes CASSLDPGAYEQYF.

V gene TRBV15 combines with J gene TRBJ2-5; the D gene is possibly TRBD1 (6 bases). The V end was cut by 5 bases, the J end by 11 bases, with 24 bases between. The CDR3 covers 15 residues. Germline V gives CDR1 LNHNV, CDR2 YYDKDF (reference sequence). The CDR3 nucleotides read TGTGCCACCAGCGAAGAGATGGGACACGGGATTGAGCAGTACTTC. Translating it yields CATSEEMGHGIEQYF.

In the case of this clonotype: A clone one base away is much larger, so this may be a read error. The chain joins TRBV6-2 or TRBV6-3 to TRBJ1-1, with D uncertain. Germline values: CDR1 MNHEY, CDR2 SVGEGT. Trimming left V 2 bases short and J 3 bases short, with 7 bases between. The CDR3 totals 13 residues. The chain's CDR3 is CASSYREDTEAFF. As DNA, the CDR3 is TGTGCCAGCAGTTACCGGGAGGACACTGAAGCTTTCTTT.

The chain couples TRBV10-3 to TRBJ2-7; 14 bases align to TRBD2. CDR3 length equals 15 residues. Trimming at V came to 6 bases and at J to 2 bases, leaving 3 bases not matched to a gene. The V gene's germline CDR1 is ENHRY and CDR2 SYGVKD. CDR3 nucleotides: TGTGCCATCAGGGGGGGACTAGCGGGGGCCTACGAGCAGTACTTC. Residues: CAIRGGLAGAYEQYF.

This chain links TRBV7-9 with TRBJ2-7, with TRBD2 matching 10 bases. CDR1 and CDR2 (germline): SEHNR, FQNEAQ (reference sequence). This CDR3 spans 15 amino acids. V shed 5 bases, J shed 2 bases, and the junction held 6 bases outside the gene matches. CDR3 sequence (DNA): TGTGCCAGCAGCACCGAACTAGCGGGGCCCTACGAGCAGTACTTC. Amino acids: CASSTELAGPYEQYF.

The rearrangement uses TRBV6-5 and TRBJ2-7; the D is unclear. Matching the DNA end better, TRBJ2-5 makes the J call doubtful. From germline, CDR1 is MNHEY and CDR2 SVGAGI. The CDR3 is 12 amino acids. The CDR3 spells CASSWPGETQYF. The CDR3 bases are TGTGCCAGCAGTTGGCCAGGCGAGACCCAGTACTTC.

The gene calls are TRBV4-3 and TRBJ2-3; TRBD2 might be the D (5 bases). V was shortened by 4 bases and J by 6 bases, with 14 bases between the two germline ends. The CDR3 covers 14 residues. Germline V CDR1 and CDR2: LGHNA, YSLEER. The CDR3 here is CASSPEGSSDTQYF. DNA for the CDR3: TGCGCCAGCAGCCCCGAGGGTAGCTCTGATACGCAGTATTTT.

The sample holds a few counts of this clonotype. V and J are TRBV11-2 and TRBJ2-1; a possible D gene is TRBD1 (5 bases). The CDR3 totals 15 residues. Germline loops: CDR1 SGHAT, CDR2 FQNNGV. The V end lost 5 bases, the J end lost 7 bases, and 18 bases lay between the germline ends. The CDR3: CASSPPGPRVNEQFF. CDR3 DNA: TGTGCCAGCAGCCCCCCGGGCCCCAGGGTAAATGAGCAGTTCTTC.

The V gene is TRBV6-2 or TRBV6-3, the J gene TRBJ2-1, with no clear D. This CDR3 region has 13 residues. Trimming shortened V by 7 bases and J by 6 bases, and 13 bases separated the two germline ends. Germline assignment: CDR1 MNHEY and CDR2 SVGEGT. CDR3 residues: CASMQFRVNEQFF. CDR3 coding DNA: TGTGCCAGCATGCAGTTTCGGGTCAATGAGCAGTTCTTC.

The chain carries TRBV5-6 and TRBJ2-4; D might be TRBD1 (6 bases). The end of the DNA is better explained by TRBJ2-7, so the J call may be wrong. The CDR3 is made up of 15 amino acids. Germline values: CDR1 SGHDT, CDR2 YYEEEE. CDR3 coding DNA: TGTGCCAGCAGCTTGGTTACAAGGGGGATCTACGAGCAGTACTTC. Translated, it gives CASSLVTRGIYEQYF.

This chain links TRBV6-2 or TRBV6-3 with TRBJ2-5; no clear D. Per the germline V gene, CDR1 is MNHEY and CDR2 is SVGEGT. Trimming cost V 7 bases and J 4 bases, with 7 bases left between them. This CDR3 spans 11 amino acids. CDR3 loop: CASIGVETQYF. In DNA form, the CDR3 reads TGTGCCAGCATTGGAGTAGAGACCCAGTACTTC.

This clonotype showed up just a few times. The chain has TRBV5-1 and TRBJ2-1, with TRBD2 identical over 7 bases. The CDR3 loop spans 13 amino acids. After removal of 0 bases from V and 12 bases from J, the junction contained 6 bases not matched to a gene. Germline V gene sequence: CDR1 SGHRS, CDR2 YFSETQ. The CDR3 nucleotides are TGCGCCAGCAGCTTGGCGGGGGAGCGGGGGCAGTTCTTC. Translation gives CASSLAGERGQFF.

This clonotype was picked up a small number of times. V is TRBV20-1 and J is TRBJ2-7; TRBD2 is a possible D gene (6 bases). The V and J ends lost 4 bases and 4 bases respectively, with 14 bases between them. From germline, CDR1 is DFQATT and CDR2 SNEGSKA (reference sequence). CDR3 length equals 13 residues. The CDR3 is CSATRTGGYEQYF. The CDR3 bases are TGCAGTGCTACCCGGACCGGAGGGTACGAGCAGTACTTC.

About this clonotype: A much larger clone differs by one base, so this may be a read error. This chain links TRBV7-2 with TRBJ2-1; 8 nucleotides align to TRBD1. This CDR3 has 15 residues. From germline, CDR1 is SGHTA and CDR2 FQGNSA. The CDR3 DNA sequence: TGTGCCGGCAGCTGGACAGGGAGCTCCTACAATGAGCAGTTCTTC. Translated: CAGSWTGSSYNEQFF. The full variable domain, its missing parts supplied by reference TRBV7-2 and TRBJ2-1, is GAGVSQSPSNKVTEKGKDVELRCDPISGHTALYWYRQSLGQGLEFLIYFQGNSAPDKSGLPSDRFSAERTGGSVSTLTIQRTQQEDSAVYLCAGSWTGSSYNEQFFGPGTRLTVL.

This clonotype came up a few times. V usage is TRBV7-9 and J usage is TRBJ2-5, with 10 nucleotides matching TRBD2. This CDR3 spans 15 amino acids. V was clipped by 5 bases and J by 3 bases; unmatched bases: 6. The germline V gene encodes CDR1 SEHNR and CDR2 FQNEAQ (reference sequence). The CDR3 DNA reads TGTGCCAGCAGCGATAGCGGGGGGTCAAAAGAGACCCAGTACTTC. This encodes CASSDSGGSKETQYF.

The chain uses TRBV20-1 and TRBJ2-1; D could derive from TRBD1 or TRBD2 (5 bases each). The CDR3 sequence is 13 residues long. Trimming stripped 6 bases from V and 3 bases from J, with 12 bases between. Germline CDR1 is DFQATT and CDR2 is SNEGSKA (reference sequence). The CDR3 coding sequence is TGCAGTGCACGGGGCCTATACTACAATGAGCAGTTCTTC. This encodes CSARGLYYNEQFF.

The chain uses TRBV20-1 and TRBJ1-2; 8 positions match TRBD1. V dropped 6 bases and J dropped 2; count of bases not matched to a gene: 8. Germline values: CDR1 DFQATT, CDR2 SNEGSKA (reference sequence). The CDR3 covers 14 residues. Here the CDR3 DNA reads TGCAGTGCCTTTGGACAGGGAGGAAACTATGGCTACACCTTC. Translation: CSAFGQGGNYGYTF.

This clonotype has just a few counts. This rearrangement joins TRBV29-1 to TRBJ2-7; D may be TRBD2 (6 bases). CDR1 and CDR2 from the germline V gene are SQVTM and ANQGSEA. This CDR3 is built from 13 residues. Between the trimmed V and J ends, which lost 2 bases and 6 bases, there was a span of 14 bases. CDR3 sequence reads: CSVEMGGEGEQYF. The CDR3 DNA is TGCAGCGTTGAAATGGGGGGTGAAGGCGAGCAGTACTTC.